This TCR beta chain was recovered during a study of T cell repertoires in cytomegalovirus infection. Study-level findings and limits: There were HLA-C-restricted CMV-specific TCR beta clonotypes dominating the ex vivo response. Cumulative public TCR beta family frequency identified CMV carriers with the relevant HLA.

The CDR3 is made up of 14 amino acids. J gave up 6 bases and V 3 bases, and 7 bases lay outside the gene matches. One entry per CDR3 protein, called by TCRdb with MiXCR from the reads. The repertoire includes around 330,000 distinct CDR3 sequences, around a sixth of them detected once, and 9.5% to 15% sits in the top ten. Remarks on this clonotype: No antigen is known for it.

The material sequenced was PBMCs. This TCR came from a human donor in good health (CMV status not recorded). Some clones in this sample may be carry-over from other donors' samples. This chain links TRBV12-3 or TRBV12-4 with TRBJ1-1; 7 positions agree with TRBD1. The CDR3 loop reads CASSLTGSTAEAFF. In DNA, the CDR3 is TGTGCCAGCAGTTTGACAGGGTCGACGGCTGAAGCTTTCTTT.